The rows below give T cell receptor beta chains drawn from one sample of a study of blood T cell repertoires in COVID-19. Assay: immunoSEQ multiplex PCR; the TCRdb copy retains only in-frame clones and omits some. The sample includes approximately 190,000 clones, about 85% of them seen just once. Source material: peripheral blood. Source of these receptors: a man aged 55 to 70 with active or convalescent COVID-19. CDR3s leave out the opening cysteine and the closing phenylalanine or tryptophan. Fields, in order: J gene, V gene, CDR3 protein.

J gene: TRBJ2-5; V gene: TRBV3-1/TRBV3-2; CDR3 protein: ASSQELAGGQETQY
J gene: TRBJ2-1; V gene: TRBV3-1/TRBV3-2; CDR3 protein: ASSQFLPGARYNEQF
J gene: TRBJ1-3; V gene: TRBV19; CDR3 protein: ASSPGQGIGNTIY
J gene: TRBJ1-5; V gene: TRBV25-1; CDR3 protein: ASSGRTDSNQPQH
J gene: TRBJ2-1; V gene: TRBV5-1; CDR3 protein: ASSTGGSYNEQF
J gene: TRBJ1-2; V gene: TRBV5-6; CDR3 protein: ASSPDRRGYT
J gene: TRBJ1-6; V gene: TRBV29-1; CDR3 protein: SASDRTNSPLH
J gene: TRBJ1-4; V gene: TRBV3-1/TRBV3-2; CDR3 protein: ASSQGGSTGEKLF
J gene: TRBJ1-4; V gene: TRBV4-2; CDR3 protein: ASSQDTLAGEEKLF
J gene: TRBJ2-7; V gene: TRBV11-2; CDR3 protein: ASSSLGINEQY
J gene: TRBJ1-1; V gene: TRBV20-1; CDR3 protein: SASSDRSNTEAF
J gene: TRBJ1-5; V gene: TRBV6-1; CDR3 protein: ASSALPGQGIGSNQPQH
J gene: TRBJ1-5; V gene: TRBV30; CDR3 protein: AWSGQGGSNQPQH
J gene: TRBJ2-3; V gene: TRBV6-4; CDR3 protein: ASSVTVADTQY
J gene: TRBJ1-2; V gene: TRBV19; CDR3 protein: ASSIDPTGTRHGYT
J gene: TRBJ2-6; V gene: TRBV6-5; CDR3 protein: ASSLTGSSGANVLT
J gene: TRBJ2-1; V gene: TRBV19; CDR3 protein: ASSSVGGLYNEQF
J gene: TRBJ2-3; V gene: TRBV11-2; CDR3 protein: ASSTGTSGGGIGTDTQY
J gene: TRBJ1-1; V gene: TRBV6-5; CDR3 protein: ASRLQGWDTEAF
J gene: TRBJ2-2; V gene: TRBV24-1; CDR3 protein: ATSPGLTGELF
J gene: TRBJ1-2; V gene: TRBV19; CDR3 protein: ASSISGQGSGGYT
J gene: TRBJ2-1; V gene: TRBV9; CDR3 protein: ASSREGLLSYNEQF
J gene: TRBJ2-1; V gene: TRBV4-1; CDR3 protein: ASSQDVSFSYNEQF
J gene: TRBJ1-1; V gene: TRBV9; CDR3 protein: ASSVVTGVTEAF
J gene: TRBJ2-2; V gene: TRBV5-1; CDR3 protein: ASSPTSGGASGELF
J gene: TRBJ2-7; V gene: TRBV11-2; CDR3 protein: ASSPRIDYEQY
J gene: TRBJ2-7; V gene: TRBV7-2; CDR3 protein: ASSLASGGLSSYEQY
J gene: TRBJ1-5; V gene: TRBV7-9; CDR3 protein: ASSRGRGLGQPQH
J gene: TRBJ2-4; V gene: TRBV3-1/TRBV3-2; CDR3 protein: ASSPSLNIQY
J gene: TRBJ2-5; V gene: TRBV7-6; CDR3 protein: ASSLGGGQGLRETQY
J gene: TRBJ1-5; V gene: TRBV19; CDR3 protein: ASSLNIGHRNQPQH
J gene: TRBJ1-1; V gene: TRBV20-1; CDR3 protein: SASRGPMNTEAF
J gene: TRBJ1-1; V gene: TRBV5-1; CDR3 protein: ASSLEGGNTEAF
J gene: TRBJ1-2; V gene: TRBV19; CDR3 protein: ASSSNRRGTSNGYT
J gene: TRBJ2-2; V gene: TRBV5-8; CDR3 protein: ASSLAAASGGATGELF